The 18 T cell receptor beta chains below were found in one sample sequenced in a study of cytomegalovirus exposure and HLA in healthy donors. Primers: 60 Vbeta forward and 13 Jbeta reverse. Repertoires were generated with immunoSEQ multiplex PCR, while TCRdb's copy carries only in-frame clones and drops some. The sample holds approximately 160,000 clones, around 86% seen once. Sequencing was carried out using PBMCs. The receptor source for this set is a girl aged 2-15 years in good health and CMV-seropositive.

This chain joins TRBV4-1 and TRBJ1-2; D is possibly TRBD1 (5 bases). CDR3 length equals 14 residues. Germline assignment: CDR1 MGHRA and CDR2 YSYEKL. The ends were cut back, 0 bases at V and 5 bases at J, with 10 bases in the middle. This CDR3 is CASSQDRVRYGYTF. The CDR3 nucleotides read TGCGCCAGCAGCCAAGACAGGGTCCGGTATGGCTACACCTTC.

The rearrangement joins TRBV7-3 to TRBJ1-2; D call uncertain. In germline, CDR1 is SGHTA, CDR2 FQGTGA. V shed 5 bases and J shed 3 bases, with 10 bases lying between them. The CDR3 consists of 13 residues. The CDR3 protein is CASSEQNYYGYTF. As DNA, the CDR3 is TGTGCCAGCAGCGAACAGAATTACTATGGCTACACCTTC.

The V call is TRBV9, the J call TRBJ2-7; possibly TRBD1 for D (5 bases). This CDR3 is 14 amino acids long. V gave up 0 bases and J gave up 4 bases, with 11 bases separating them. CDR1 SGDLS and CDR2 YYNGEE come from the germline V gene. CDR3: CASSVGPDIYEQYF. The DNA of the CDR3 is TGTGCCAGCAGCGTAGGCCCGGACATTTACGAGCAGTACTTC.

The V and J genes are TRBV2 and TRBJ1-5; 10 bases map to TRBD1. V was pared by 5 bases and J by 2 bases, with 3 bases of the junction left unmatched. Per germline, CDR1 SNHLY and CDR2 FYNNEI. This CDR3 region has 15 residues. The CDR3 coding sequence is TGTGCCAGCAGTCATGGGACAGGGGGCAATCAGCCCCAGCATTTT. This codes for CASSHGTGGNQPQHF.

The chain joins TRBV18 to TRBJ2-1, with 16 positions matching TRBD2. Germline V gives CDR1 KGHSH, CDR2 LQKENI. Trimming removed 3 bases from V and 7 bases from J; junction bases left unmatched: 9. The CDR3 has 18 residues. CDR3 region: CASSPFTGTSGRANEQFF. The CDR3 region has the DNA TGTGCCAGCTCACCCTTCACCGGGACTAGCGGGAGGGCAAATGAGCAGTTCTTC. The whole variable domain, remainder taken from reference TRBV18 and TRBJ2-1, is NAGVMQNPRHLVRRRGQEARLRCSPMKGHSHVYWYRQLPEEGLKFMVYLQKENIIDESGMPKERFSAEFPKEGPSILRIQQVVRGDSAAYFCASSPFTGTSGRANEQFFGPGTRLTVL.

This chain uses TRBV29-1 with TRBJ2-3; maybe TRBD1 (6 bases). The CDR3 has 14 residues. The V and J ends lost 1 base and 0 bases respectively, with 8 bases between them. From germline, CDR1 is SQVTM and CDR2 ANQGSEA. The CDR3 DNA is TGCAGCGTTGAAGGGACAGCTAGCACAGATACGCAGTATTTT. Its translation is CSVEGTASTDTQYF.

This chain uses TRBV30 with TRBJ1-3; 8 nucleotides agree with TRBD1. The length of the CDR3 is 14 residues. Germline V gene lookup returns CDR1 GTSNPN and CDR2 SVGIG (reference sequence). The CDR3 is CASDREDTGNTIYF. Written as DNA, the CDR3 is TGTGCTTCGGACAGGGAAGATACTGGAAACACCATATATTTT.

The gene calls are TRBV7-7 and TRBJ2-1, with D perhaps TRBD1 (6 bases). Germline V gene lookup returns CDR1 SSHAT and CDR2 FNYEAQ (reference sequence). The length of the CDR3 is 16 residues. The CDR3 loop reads CASHQRLQGLYNEQFF. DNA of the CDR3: TGTGCTAGCCACCAGAGATTACAGGGCCTCTACAATGAGCAGTTCTTC.

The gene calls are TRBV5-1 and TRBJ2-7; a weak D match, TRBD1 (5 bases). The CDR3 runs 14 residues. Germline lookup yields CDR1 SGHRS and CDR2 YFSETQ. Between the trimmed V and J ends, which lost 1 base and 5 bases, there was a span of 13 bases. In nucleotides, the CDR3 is TGCGCCAGCAGCTTGAGGGGAATCGAGCACGAGCAGTACTTC. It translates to CASSLRGIEHEQYF.

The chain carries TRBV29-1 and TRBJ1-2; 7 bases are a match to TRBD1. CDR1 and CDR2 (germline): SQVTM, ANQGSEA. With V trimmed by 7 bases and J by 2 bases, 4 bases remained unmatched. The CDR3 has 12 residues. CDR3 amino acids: CSAPGQNYGYTF. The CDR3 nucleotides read TGCAGCGCTCCGGGACAGAACTATGGCTACACCTTC. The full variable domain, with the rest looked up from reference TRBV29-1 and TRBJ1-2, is SAVISQKPSRDICQRGTSLTIQCQVDSQVTMMFWYRQQPGQSLTLIATANQGSEATYESGFVIDKFPISRPNLTFSTLTVSNMSPEDSSIYLCSAPGQNYGYTFGSGTRLTVV.

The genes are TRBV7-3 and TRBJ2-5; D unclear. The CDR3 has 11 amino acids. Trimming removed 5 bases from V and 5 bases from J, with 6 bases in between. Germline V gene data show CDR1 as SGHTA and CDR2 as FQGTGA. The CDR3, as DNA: TGTGCCAGCAGCGTCGGTGAGACCCAGTACTTC. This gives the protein CASSVGETQYF.

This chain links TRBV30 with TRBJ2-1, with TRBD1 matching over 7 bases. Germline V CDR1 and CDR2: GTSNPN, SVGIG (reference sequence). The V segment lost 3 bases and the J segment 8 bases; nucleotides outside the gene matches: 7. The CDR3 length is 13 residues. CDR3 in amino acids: CAWRSQGSDEQFF. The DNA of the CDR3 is TGTGCCTGGAGGTCACAGGGGTCCGATGAGCAGTTCTTC.

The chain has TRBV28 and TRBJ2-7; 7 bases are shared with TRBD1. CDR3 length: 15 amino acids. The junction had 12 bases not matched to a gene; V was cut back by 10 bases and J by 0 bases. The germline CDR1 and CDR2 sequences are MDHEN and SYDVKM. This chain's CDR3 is CANRSGDSSSYEQYF. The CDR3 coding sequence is TGTGCCAACCGCAGTGGGGACAGCAGCTCCTACGAGCAGTACTTC.

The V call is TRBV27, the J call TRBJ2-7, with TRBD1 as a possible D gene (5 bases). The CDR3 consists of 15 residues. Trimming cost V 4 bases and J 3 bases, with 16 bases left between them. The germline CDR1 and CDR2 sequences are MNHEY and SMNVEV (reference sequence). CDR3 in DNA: TGTGCCAGCAGTTCACCAACCTTCAGGGTCTACGAGCAGTACTTC. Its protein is CASSSPTFRVYEQYF.

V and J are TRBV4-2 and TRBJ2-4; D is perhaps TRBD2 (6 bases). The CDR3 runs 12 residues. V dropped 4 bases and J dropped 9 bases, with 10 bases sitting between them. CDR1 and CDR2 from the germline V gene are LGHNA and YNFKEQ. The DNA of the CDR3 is TGTGCCAGCAGCCCGGGACTGGGCATTCAGTACTTC. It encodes CASSPGLGIQYF.

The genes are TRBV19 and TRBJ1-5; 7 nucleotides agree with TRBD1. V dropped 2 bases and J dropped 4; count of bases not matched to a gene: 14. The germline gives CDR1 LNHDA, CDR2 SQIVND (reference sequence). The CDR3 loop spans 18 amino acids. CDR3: CASSINRPEDRENQPQHF. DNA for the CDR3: TGTGCCAGTAGTATAAATCGACCCGAAGACAGGGAGAATCAGCCCCAGCATTTT.

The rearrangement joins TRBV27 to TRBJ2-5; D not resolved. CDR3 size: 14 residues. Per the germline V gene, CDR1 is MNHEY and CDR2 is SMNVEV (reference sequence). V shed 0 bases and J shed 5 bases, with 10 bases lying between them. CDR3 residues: CASSLSIEEETQYF. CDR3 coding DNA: TGTGCCAGCAGTTTATCGATCGAGGAGGAGACCCAGTACTTC.

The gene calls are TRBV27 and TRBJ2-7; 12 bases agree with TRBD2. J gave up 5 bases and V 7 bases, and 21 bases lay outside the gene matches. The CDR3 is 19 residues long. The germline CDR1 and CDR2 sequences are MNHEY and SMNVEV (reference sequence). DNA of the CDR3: TGTGCCAGCAAAAAAAGGGCCTCGCGTCTAGCGGGAGGGATGGACGAGCAGTACTTC. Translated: CASKKRASRLAGGMDEQYF.